The present entry profiles one TCR beta chain with its context. V dropped 4 bases and J dropped 5; count of bases not matched to a gene: 10. The CDR3 extends over 16 amino acids. Germline V gene sequence: CDR1 SGHRS, CDR2 YFSETQ. The sample comes from a study of T cell changes during pregnancy in multiple sclerosis. Sequencing used immunoSEQ multiplex PCR; TCRdb keeps in-frame clones, though not all of them. The sample holds 85,000 to 90,000 clones, approximately 90% seen once. The chain employs TRBV5-1 and TRBJ1-4; the match to TRBD1 covers 8 bases. This sample comprised peripheral blood, obtained in the first trimester of pregnancy. The sequence was collected from a female donor in good health, enrolled as a control in a pregnancy study. The CDR3 nucleotides read TGCGCCAGCAGCAAAACCGGGACAGGAGACAATGAAAAACTGTTTTTT. This encodes CASSKTGTGDNEKLFF.